The entry that follows covers one T cell receptor beta chain sequence. Its target is not known. The data were taken from a study of regulatory T cells in long-lasting Graves disease. Study-wide findings and caveats: Newly diagnosed disease favored TRBV20-1 and TRBJ2-1 over persistent disease. Persistent patients shared more public clonotypes (about 3,000) than newly diagnosed patients (under 1,000).

The time point: persistent/refractory GD, antithyroid drugs over 5 years with positive TRAb. Extracted PBMC RNA gave rise to the TCR library. Sequencing libraries for TCR beta were prepared with iRepertoire HTBI primers and Arm-PCR of CDR3 regions. TCRdb processed the multiplex PCR reads anew with MiXCR; each CDR3 protein has one entry. The table records around 460,000 distinct CDR3 sequences, around a fifth of them present only once. Germline CDR1 reads SGHTA; CDR2 reads FQGNSA. The CDR3 has 14 residues. V was shortened by 4 bases and J by 0 bases, with 10 bases between the two germline ends. Sequenced material: peripheral blood mononuclear cells (PBMCs), taken when the disease was refractory, from a patient treated with antithyroid drugs. This TCR was sampled from a female donor with Graves disease. V gene TRBV7-2 combines with J gene TRBJ2-7; no clear D gene. CDR3 nucleotide sequence: TGTGCCAGCAGCTCCCCGGTTAACTCCTACGAGCAGTACTTC. It is translated as CASSSPVNSYEQYF. Drawing the rest from reference TRBV7-2 and TRBJ2-7, the complete variable domain is GAGVSQSPSNKVTEKGKDVELRCDPISGHTALYWYRQSLGQGLEFLIYFQGNSAPDKSGLPSDRFSAERTGGSVSTLTIQRTQQEDSAVYLCASSSPVNSYEQYFGPGTRLTVT.